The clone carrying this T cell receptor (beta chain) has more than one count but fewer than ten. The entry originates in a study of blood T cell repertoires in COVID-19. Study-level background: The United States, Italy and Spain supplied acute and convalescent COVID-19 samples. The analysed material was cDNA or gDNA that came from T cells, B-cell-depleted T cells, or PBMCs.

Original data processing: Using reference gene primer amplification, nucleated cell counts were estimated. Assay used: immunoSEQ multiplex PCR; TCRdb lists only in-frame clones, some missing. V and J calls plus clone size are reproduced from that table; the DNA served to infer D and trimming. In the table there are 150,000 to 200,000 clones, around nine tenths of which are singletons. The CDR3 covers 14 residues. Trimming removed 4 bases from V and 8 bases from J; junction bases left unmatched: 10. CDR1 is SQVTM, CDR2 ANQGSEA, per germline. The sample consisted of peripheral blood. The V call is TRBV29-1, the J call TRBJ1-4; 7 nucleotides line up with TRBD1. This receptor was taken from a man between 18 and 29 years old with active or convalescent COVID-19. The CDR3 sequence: CSVGLSQGPEKLFF. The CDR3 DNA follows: TGCAGCGTTGGTTTATCACAGGGGCCAGAAAAACTGTTTTTT.